Listed below are T cell receptor beta chains from one sample, sequenced in a study of early T cells in non-severe SARS-CoV-2 infection. TCRdb recomputed calls from the 5' RACE reads with MiXCR, one row per CDR3 protein. Of fewer than 30,000 distinct CDR3 sequences listed, 5.1% were seen once; the top ten hold approximately 4%. Sequenced sample: whole blood. These receptors were taken from an adult who was a healthcare worker with PCR-confirmed SARS-CoV-2 infection or an uninfected control (not recorded which). Each CDR3 is given with its conserved first and last residue. The D gene is left open where the match is weak. Not all rows give a size; the values are once, few, many and, for expanded clones, a class.

>many|TRBJ1-1|TRBV7-6|TRBD1
TGTGCCAGCAGCTTAATTCAGGGGGGGAACACTGAAGCTTTCTTT
CASSLIQGGNTEAFF
>many|TRBJ2-7|TRBV11-2|TRBD1
TGTGCCAGCAGCTCGCGACAGGGCCTTCCGAGTGAGCAGTACTTC
CASSSRQGLPSEQYF
>.|TRBJ2-7|TRBV4-2|TRBD1
TGTGCCAGCAGCGTCCGGGACAGGGGCTCCTACGAGCAGTACTTC
CASSVRDRGSYEQYF
>medium-sized|TRBJ2-6|TRBV6-5|.
TGTGCCAGCAGTTCCGGAGTAGACTTCCACTTCACTTCTGGGGCCAACGTCCTGACTTTC
CASSSGVDFHFTSGANVLTF
>many|TRBJ1-6|TRBV7-2|TRBD1
TGTGCCAGCAGCTTCCAGGGGGTGCGTTATAATTCACCCCTCCACTTT
CASSFQGVRYNSPLHF
>many|TRBJ1-6|TRBV2|.
TGTGCCAGCAGTCTGACAGGAGGGGGTTCACCCCTCCACTTT
CASSLTGGGSPLHF
>few|TRBJ2-3|TRBV2|.
TGTGCCAGCAAGGGGGGAGGTTCGGCAGATACGCAGTATTTT
CASKGGGSADTQYF
>.|TRBJ2-5|TRBV3-1|.
TGTGCCAGCAGCCAATCTAAGGGCGGCCGTGAGACCCAGTACTTC
CASSQSKGGRETQYF
>few|TRBJ2-7|TRBV14|.
TGTGCCAGCAGCCCTTGGACCCGCTTACCCTACGAGCAGTACTTC
CASSPWTRLPYEQYF
>many|TRBJ1-4|TRBV9|.
TGTGCCAGCAGCGTCGGGACCGAGAATGAAAAACTGTTTTTT
CASSVGTENEKLFF
>many|TRBJ2-4|TRBV11-2|TRBD1
TGTGCCAGCAGCCCGGTCTTCGGGACAGGGAGAGGCAAAAACATTCAGTACTTC
CASSPVFGTGRGKNIQYF
>.|TRBJ1-3|TRBV6-6|.
TGTGCCAGCAGTTCCCCACGCTCTGGAAACACCATATATTTT
CASSSPRSGNTIYF
>many|TRBJ1-1|TRBV18|.
TGTGCCAGCTCACCACCTGTGACAGACGAAGCTTTCTTT
CASSPPVTDEAFF
>.|TRBJ2-2|TRBV29-1|TRBD2
TGCAGCGTTGAAACTAGCGGAGCAACCGGGGAGCTGTTTTTT
CSVETSGATGELFF
>many|TRBJ2-2|TRBV12-3/TRBV12-4|.
TGTGCCAGCAGTTTAATGGGGGCCGGGGAGCTGTTTTTT
CASSLMGAGELFF
>many|TRBJ2-1|TRBV9|.
TGTGCCAGCAGCCCCTCTAGCGATTCCTACAATGAGCAGTTCTTC
CASSPSSDSYNEQFF
>medium-sized|TRBJ2-1|TRBV6-2/TRBV6-3|TRBD2
TGTGCCAGCAGTTACCCCCTGAGCGGGGGGAGGGATGAGCAGTTCTTC
CASSYPLSGGRDEQFF
>many|TRBJ1-1|TRBV4-1|.
TGCGCCAGCAGCCCAGGACACCAGAACACTGAAGCTTTCTTT
CASSPGHQNTEAFF
>many|TRBJ2-7|TRBV29-1|TRBD1
TGCAGCGCGGACAGGGGTGGTGTCGAGCAGTACTTC
CSADRGGVEQYF
>many|TRBJ2-7|TRBV19|.
TGTGCCAGTAGTATAGGGCCCTCCTACGAGCAGTACTTC
CASSIGPSYEQYF
>.|TRBJ2-7|TRBV7-8|TRBD1
TGTGCCAGCAGCTCACCGGGACAGGGGGCCGAGCAGTACTTC
CASSSPGQGAEQYF
>many|TRBJ1-1|TRBV20-1|.
TGCAGTGCTAGAGCGTTCTCAGTAAACACTGAAGCTTTCTTT
CSARAFSVNTEAFF
>many|TRBJ1-5|TRBV12-3/TRBV12-4|.
TGTGCCAGCAGTTTAAAGGGGAATCAGCCCCAGCATTTT
CASSLKGNQPQHF
>many|TRBJ2-3|TRBV5-6|TRBD2
TGTGCCAGCAGCTCGCCTAGCGGGGGGGTAGATACGCAGTATTTT
CASSSPSGGVDTQYF
>.|TRBJ2-5|TRBV19|TRBD2
TGTGCCAGTAGTGGGCTAGCGGGCCAAGAGACCCAGTACTTC
CASSGLAGQETQYF
>.|TRBJ1-3|TRBV7-8|TRBD1
TGTGCCAGCAGCTCTGGACAGGGATCTGGAAACACCATATATTTT
CASSSGQGSGNTIYF